One and the same sample provided the 2 T cell receptor beta chains below, sequenced in a study of blood T cell repertoires in COVID-19. Sequencing used immunoSEQ multiplex PCR; TCRdb keeps in-frame clones, though not all of them. The top ten hold 8% of the sample, which has about 83,000 clones, more than 85% seen once. Sequencing was carried out using peripheral blood. All receptors come from an elderly man with active or convalescent COVID-19.

This chain uses TRBV29-1 with TRBJ1-1; possible D gene TRBD1, 5 bases. Trimming removed 7 bases at V and 0 bases at J, with 15 bases between. CDR3 size: 14 residues. Germline CDR1 is SQVTM and CDR2 is ANQGSEA. The CDR3 region is CSGGDGTLNTEAFF. The CDR3 DNA follows: TGCAGCGGGGGGGACGGGACTCTGAACACTGAAGCTTTCTTT. The full variable domain, with the rest looked up from reference TRBV29-1 and TRBJ1-1, is SAVISQKPSRDICQRGTSLTIQCQVDSQVTMMFWYRQQPGQSLTLIATANQGSEATYESGFVIDKFPISRPNLTFSTLTVSNMSPEDSSIYLCSGGDGTLNTEAFFGQGTRLTVV.

The chain recombines TRBV18 with TRBJ2-5; D ambiguous. Germline V lookup: CDR1 KGHSH, CDR2 LQKENI. The CDR3 covers 18 residues. Trimming took off 0 bases at V and 0 bases at J, with 17 bases between the two ends. The CDR3 DNA follows: TGTGCCAGCTCACCACCGGGTTCCGGCGCACAGTACCAAGAGACCCAGTACTTC. This translates into CASSPPGSGAQYQETQYF.